The rows below give T cell receptor beta chains drawn from one sample of a study of follicular helper T cells after annual influenza vaccination. Only in-frame clones appear in the TCRdb table, and some are missing; sequencing was by immunoSEQ multiplex PCR. The sample has about 10,000 clones, less than 90% seen once; the top ten hold 0.3% to 0.5%. Sequences were derived from CXCR5- memory CD4+ T cells sorted from blood, sampled 7 days after influenza vaccination. These receptors were taken from an adult who received the influenza vaccine. CDR3s include the opening cysteine and the closing phenylalanine or tryptophan. D genes are given only for firm matches. Rows give clone size only sometimes, using once, few, many, or a class for an expanded clone.

-,TRBV6-6,TRBJ2-1,TRBD1,TGTGCCAGCAGTTACTCGATCCAGGGGGCATATGAGCAGTTCTTC,CASSYSIQGAYEQFF
-,TRBV7-2,TRBJ2-3,-,TGTGCCAGCAGCTTACTGGCGGGATCAAGCACAGATACGCAGTATTTT,CASSLLAGSSTDTQYF
-,TRBV2,TRBJ2-5,-,TGTGCCAGCAGGCGGGACCAAGAGACCCAGTACTTC,CASRRDQETQYF
-,TRBV19,TRBJ1-6,-,TGTGCCAGTTCAAACGGTTCACCCCTCCACTTT,CASSNGSPLHF
-,TRBV28,TRBJ2-3,TRBD2,TGTGCCAGCAGTTCCCATGGACTAGCGGGGGCAGATACGCAGTATTTT,CASSSHGLAGADTQYF
once,TRBV10-3,TRBJ2-4,-,TGTGCCTTAGGAACAACTCGCCCCTTGGCCAAAAACATTCAGTACTTC,CALGTTRPLAKNIQYF
-,TRBV19,TRBJ2-3,-,TGTGCCAGTAGTATAGAGGGATCTAGCACAGATACGCAGTATTTT,CASSIEGSSTDTQYF
-,TRBV19,TRBJ1-1,-,TGTGCCAGTAGTTTTGACTTGGGGGGCCGGACTGAAGCTTTCTTT,CASSFDLGGRTEAFF
few,TRBV4-2,TRBJ1-4,TRBD1,TGTGCCAGCAGCCAAGGAGGGGGCCCTAATGAAAAACTGTTTTTT,CASSQGGGPNEKLFF
-,TRBV6-5,TRBJ2-7,TRBD1,TGTGCCAGCAGTAAGCCCGGGACAGGGTTGAACGAGCAGTACTTC,CASSKPGTGLNEQYF
-,TRBV10-3,TRBJ2-7,-,TGTGCCATCAGTGAGGGACGGACCGAGCAGTACTTC,CAISEGRTEQYF
-,TRBV9,TRBJ1-6,-,TGTGCCAGCAGCGTTCTTTCTGAGGATTCACCCCTCCACTTT,CASSVLSEDSPLHF
-,TRBV28,TRBJ2-5,-,TGTGCCGCCCAGTCGGCCCAAGAGACCCAGTACTTC,CAAQSAQETQYF
-,TRBV5-6,TRBJ1-2,-,TGTGCTGGGACCGAGGGACTTCCGAAGGAGGGCTACACCTTC,CAGTEGLPKEGYTF
-,TRBV7-9,TRBJ1-2,-,TGTGCCAGCAGCTTAGGAGAGAAAGCTAACTATGGCTACACCTTC,CASSLGEKANYGYTF
-,TRBV2,TRBJ2-7,-,TGTGCCAGCAGTCCACTGATAATGTGGTACGAGCAGTACTTC,CASSPLIMWYEQYF